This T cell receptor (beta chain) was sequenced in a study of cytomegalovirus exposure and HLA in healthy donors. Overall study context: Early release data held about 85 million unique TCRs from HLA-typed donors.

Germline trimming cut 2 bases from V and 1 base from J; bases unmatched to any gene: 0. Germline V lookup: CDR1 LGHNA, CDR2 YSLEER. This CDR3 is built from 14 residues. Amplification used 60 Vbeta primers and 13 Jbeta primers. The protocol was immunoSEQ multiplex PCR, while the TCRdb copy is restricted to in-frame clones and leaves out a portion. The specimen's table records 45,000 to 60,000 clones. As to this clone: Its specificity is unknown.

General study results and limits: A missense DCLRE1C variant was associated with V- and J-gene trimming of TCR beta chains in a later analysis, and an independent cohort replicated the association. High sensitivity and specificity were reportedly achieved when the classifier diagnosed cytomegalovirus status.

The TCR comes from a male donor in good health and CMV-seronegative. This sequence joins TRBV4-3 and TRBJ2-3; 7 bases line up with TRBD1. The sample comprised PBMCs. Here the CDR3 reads CASSQTGGTDTQYF. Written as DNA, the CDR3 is TGCGCCAGCAGCCAAACAGGGGGCACAGATACGCAGTATTTT.